Listed here are 14 T cell receptor beta chains from one sample, sequenced in a study of sequential checkpoint blockade in melanoma. Documented treatment: randomized to nivolumab then ipilimumab (arm A) or the reverse (arm B). Generated by immunoSEQ multiplex PCR, the TCRdb table keeps only in-frame clones and is missing some. Seen here are 35,000 to 40,000 clones, under 35% observed once, and the top ten hold 1.6%. Here the sequenced sample was tumor tissue (inferred from file names), taken from a patient given nivolumab and ipilimumab in sequence. Every receptor here comes from a human donor with melanoma.

The rearrangement links TRBV9 to TRBJ2-2, with TRBD1 matching over 7 bases. The CDR3 spans 16 residues. CDR1 and CDR2 from the germline V gene are SGDLS and YYNGEE. Trimming at V came to 4 bases and at J to 0 bases, leaving 6 bases not matched to a gene. The chain's CDR3 is CASSLLGQPNTGELFF. The CDR3 coding sequence is TGTGCCAGCAGCCTTTTGGGACAGCCGAACACCGGGGAGCTGTTTTTT. Supplemented by reference TRBV9 and TRBJ2-2, the full variable domain reads DSGVTQTPKHLITATGQRVTLRCSPRSGDLSVYWYQQSLDQGLQFLIQYYNGEERAKGNILERFSAQQFPDLHSELNLSSLELGDSALYFCASSLLGQPNTGELFFGEGSRLTVL.

The sample holds a few counts of this clone. The V call is TRBV13, the J call TRBJ2-1; no firm D call. Trimming took off 1 base at V and 9 bases at J, with 10 bases between the two ends. The CDR3 is 13 residues long. Germline CDR1 and CDR2: PRHDT and FYEKMQ (reference sequence). CDR3 amino acids: CASSLVHVVEQFF. DNA of the CDR3: TGTGCCAGCAGCTTAGTACACGTAGTTGAGCAGTTCTTC.

This clone was observed at least ten times. V usage is TRBV9 and J usage is TRBJ1-3; D uncertain. Germline CDR1 is SGDLS and CDR2 is YYNGEE. The V end lost 6 bases, the J end lost 3 bases, and 10 bases lay between the germline ends. The CDR3 contains 13 residues. Here the CDR3 reads CASNRGLGNTIYF. CDR3 DNA: TGTGCCAGCAACCGAGGACTTGGAAACACCATATATTTT.

The table lists this clone with a few counts. The chain joins TRBV12-5 to TRBJ2-3; D not certain. Looked up from germline, CDR1 is LGHNT and CDR2 is FRNRAP. This CDR3 has 13 residues. The germline V and J ends were trimmed by 6 bases and 1 base, with 8 bases remaining between them. In nucleotides, the CDR3 is TGTGCTAGTGGCCCTGGAGGCACAGATACGCAGTATTTT. It codes for CASGPGGTDTQYF.

This clone was counted ten times or more. The chain is built from TRBV11-3 and TRBJ1-2; 8 positions agree with TRBD1. The junction had 11 bases not matched to a gene; V was cut back by 5 bases and J by 0 bases. This CDR3 has 17 residues. The V gene's germline CDR1 is SGHNT and CDR2 YENEEA. The CDR3 nucleotides read TGTGCCAGCAGCCGGTCCGGGACAGGCACTCCTAACTATGGCTACACCTTC. Translated, it gives CASSRSGTGTPNYGYTF.

V and J are TRBV4-1 and TRBJ1-4, with D possibly being TRBD1 (6 bases). V was pared by 0 bases and J by 1 base, with 15 bases between. Germline V gene lookup returns CDR1 MGHRA and CDR2 YSYEKL. CDR3 length: 18 amino acids. In nucleotides, the CDR3 is TGCGCCAGCAGCCAAGATACTTCAACAGGGATAACTAATGAAAAACTGTTTTTT. Its translation is CASSQDTSTGITNEKLFF.

The chain carries TRBV6-8 and TRBJ2-6, with D uncertain. This CDR3 comprises 13 residues. Germline lookup yields CDR1 MNHGY and CDR2 SAAAGT. Trimming removed 6 bases at V and 1 base at J, with 4 bases between. The CDR3 DNA reads as TGTGCCAGCAGCCTATCTGGGGCCAACGTCCTGACTTTC. Translation: CASSLSGANVLTF.

The genes are TRBV30 and TRBJ2-5; D unclear. CDR1 is GTSNPN, CDR2 SVGIG, per germline (reference sequence). V was shortened by 3 bases and J by 5 bases, with 13 bases between the two germline ends. The CDR3 length is 13 residues. As DNA, the CDR3 is TGTGCCTGGAGGCGGCTGGCTTCGGAGACCCAGTACTTC. Its protein product is CAWRRLASETQYF.

This clone has a handful of counts. The J gene is TRBJ2-1, the V gene TRBV12-2; the DNA was not compared with TRBD2, the D call given in the table. TRBV12-2 is described as a pseudogene. This CDR3 is 17 amino acids long. The DNA for the CDR3 is TGTGCAAGTCGCTCCCGCTTGACTAGCGGGGGCACAATAGAGCAGTTCTTC. It specifies CASRSRLTSGGTIEQFF.

Written as DNA, the CDR3 is TGTGCCAGCAGCTCCAGGGGGCGGGACACTGAAGCTTTCTTT. Its protein is CASSSRGRDTEAFF. The V and J genes are TRBV11-3 and TRBJ1-1; 8 bases map to TRBD1. The CDR3 extends over 14 amino acids. Germline CDR1 SGHNT, CDR2 YENEEA. Unmatched junction bases numbered 4, after V lost 4 bases and J lost 3 bases.

The chain uses TRBV15 and TRBJ1-1; D gene unclear. The CDR3 consists of 15 residues. V was clipped by 1 base and J by 0 bases, with 9 bases between them. The germline gives CDR1 LNHNV, CDR2 YYDKDF (reference sequence). CDR3 in DNA: TGTGCCACCAGCAGAGCCCGAAGATTGAACACTGAAGCTTTCTTT. Translated, it gives CATSRARRLNTEAFF.

This clone was picked up a small number of times. This rearrangement joins TRBV11-3 to TRBJ2-1; 11 bases match TRBD2. Per germline, CDR1 SGHNT and CDR2 YENEEA. V was clipped by 3 bases and J by 2 bases; unmatched bases: 6. The CDR3 loop spans 17 amino acids. CDR3 sequence (DNA): TGTGCCAGCAGCTTGGACGGGACTAGCGGTACCTACAATGAGCAGTTCTTC. This codes for CASSLDGTSGTYNEQFF.

This rearrangement joins TRBV19 to TRBJ2-6, with 8 bases matching TRBD1. This CDR3 contains 16 residues. Germline CDR1 reads LNHDA; CDR2 reads SQIVND (reference sequence). V trimming: 6 bases; J trimming: 0 bases; junction bases outside the gene matches: 4. The CDR3 sequence is CASSRDRHSGANVLTF. CDR3 in DNA: TGTGCCAGTAGCCGGGACAGGCACTCTGGGGCCAACGTCCTGACTTTC.

This clone was detected only a few times. The DNA for the CDR3 is TGTGCCAGCAGCTTATTCGGCGGGAGCACAGATACGCAGTATTTT. This encodes CASSLFGGSTDTQYF. V is TRBV11-3 and J is TRBJ2-3; maybe TRBD2 (5 bases). The CDR3 is 15 residues long. Trimming took 2 bases from V and 0 from J, leaving 9 bases between them. Germline V CDR1 and CDR2: SGHNT, YENEEA.